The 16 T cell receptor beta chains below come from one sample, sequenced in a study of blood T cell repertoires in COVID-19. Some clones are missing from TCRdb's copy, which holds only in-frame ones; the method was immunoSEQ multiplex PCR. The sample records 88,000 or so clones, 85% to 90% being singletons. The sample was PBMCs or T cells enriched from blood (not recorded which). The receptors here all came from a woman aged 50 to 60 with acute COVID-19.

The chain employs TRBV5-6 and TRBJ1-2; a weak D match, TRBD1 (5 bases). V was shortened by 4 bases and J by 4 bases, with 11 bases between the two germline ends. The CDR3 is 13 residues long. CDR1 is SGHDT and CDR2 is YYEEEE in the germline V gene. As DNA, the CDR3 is TGTGCCAGCAGCCTCGACAGACTCTATGGCTACACCTTC. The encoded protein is CASSLDRLYGYTF.

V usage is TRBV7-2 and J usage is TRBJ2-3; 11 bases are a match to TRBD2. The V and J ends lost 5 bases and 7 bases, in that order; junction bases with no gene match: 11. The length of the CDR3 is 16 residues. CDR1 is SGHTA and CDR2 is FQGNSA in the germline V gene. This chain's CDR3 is CASSILAGGSGNTQYF. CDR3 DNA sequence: TGTGCCAGCAGCATCTTAGCGGGAGGGTCCGGAAATACGCAGTATTTT. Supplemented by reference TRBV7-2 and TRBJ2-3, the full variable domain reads GAGVSQSPSNKVTEKGKDVELRCDPISGHTALYWYRQSLGQGLEFLIYFQGNSAPDKSGLPSDRFSAERTGGSVSTLTIQRTQQEDSAVYLCASSILAGGSGNTQYFGPGTRLTVL.

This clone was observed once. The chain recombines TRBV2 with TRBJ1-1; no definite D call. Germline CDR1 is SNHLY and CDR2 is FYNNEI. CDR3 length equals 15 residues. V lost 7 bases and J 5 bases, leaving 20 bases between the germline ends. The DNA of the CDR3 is TGTGCCAGCACTGGATCCAGGCTCCTTGAGACTGAAGCTTTCTTT. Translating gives CASTGSRLLETEAFF.

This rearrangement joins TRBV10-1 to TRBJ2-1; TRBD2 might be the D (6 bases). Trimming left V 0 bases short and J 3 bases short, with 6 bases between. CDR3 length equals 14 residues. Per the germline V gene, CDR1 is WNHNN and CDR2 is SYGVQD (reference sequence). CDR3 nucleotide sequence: TGCGCCAGCAGTGAGTCCGGGGGCTACAATGAGCAGTTCTTC. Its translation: CASSESGGYNEQFF.

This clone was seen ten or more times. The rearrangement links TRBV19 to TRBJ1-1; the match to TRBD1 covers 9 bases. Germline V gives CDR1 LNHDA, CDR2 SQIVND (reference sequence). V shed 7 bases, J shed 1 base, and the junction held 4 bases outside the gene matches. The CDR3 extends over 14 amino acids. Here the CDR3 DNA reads TGTGCCAGTACCTCGGGACAGGGGAACACTGAAGCTTTCTTT. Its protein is CASTSGQGNTEAFF.

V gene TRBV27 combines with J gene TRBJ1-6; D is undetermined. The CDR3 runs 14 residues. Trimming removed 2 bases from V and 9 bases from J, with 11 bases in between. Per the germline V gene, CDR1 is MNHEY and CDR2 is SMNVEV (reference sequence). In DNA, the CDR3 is TGTGCCAGCAGTTTACGGGAACCAGGTTCACCCCTCCACTTT. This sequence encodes CASSLREPGSPLHF.

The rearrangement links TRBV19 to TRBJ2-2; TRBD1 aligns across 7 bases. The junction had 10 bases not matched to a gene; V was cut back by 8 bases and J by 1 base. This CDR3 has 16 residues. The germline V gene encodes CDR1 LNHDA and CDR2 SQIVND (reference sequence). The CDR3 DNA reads TGTGCCAGTGAACAGGGGAACAGGGTGAACACCGGGGAGCTGTTTTTT. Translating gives CASEQGNRVNTGELFF.

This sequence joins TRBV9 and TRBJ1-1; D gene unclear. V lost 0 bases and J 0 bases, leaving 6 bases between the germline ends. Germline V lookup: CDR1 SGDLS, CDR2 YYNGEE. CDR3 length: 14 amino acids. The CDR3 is CASSVAPVNTEAFF. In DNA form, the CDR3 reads TGTGCCAGCAGCGTAGCCCCGGTGAACACTGAAGCTTTCTTT.

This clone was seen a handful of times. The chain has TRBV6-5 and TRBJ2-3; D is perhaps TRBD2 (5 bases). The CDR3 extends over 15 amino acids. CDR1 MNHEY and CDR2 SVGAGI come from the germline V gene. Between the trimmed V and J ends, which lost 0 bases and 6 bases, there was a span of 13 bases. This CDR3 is CASSYSRYSDDTQYF. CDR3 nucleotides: TGTGCCAGCAGTTACTCGCGGTATAGCGACGATACGCAGTATTTT.

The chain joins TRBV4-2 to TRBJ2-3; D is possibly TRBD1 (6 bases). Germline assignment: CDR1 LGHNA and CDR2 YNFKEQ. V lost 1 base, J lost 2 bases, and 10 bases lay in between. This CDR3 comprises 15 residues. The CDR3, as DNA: TGTGCCAGCAGCCAAGGAAACAGGGACACAGATACGCAGTATTTT. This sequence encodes CASSQGNRDTDTQYF.

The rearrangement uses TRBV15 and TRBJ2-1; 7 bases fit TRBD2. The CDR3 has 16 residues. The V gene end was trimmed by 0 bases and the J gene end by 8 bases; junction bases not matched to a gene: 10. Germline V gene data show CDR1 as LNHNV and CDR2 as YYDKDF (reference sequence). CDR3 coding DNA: TGTGCCACCAGCAGAGAGGGGAAAAGACTAGCCGATGAGCAGTTCTTC. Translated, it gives CATSREGKRLADEQFF.

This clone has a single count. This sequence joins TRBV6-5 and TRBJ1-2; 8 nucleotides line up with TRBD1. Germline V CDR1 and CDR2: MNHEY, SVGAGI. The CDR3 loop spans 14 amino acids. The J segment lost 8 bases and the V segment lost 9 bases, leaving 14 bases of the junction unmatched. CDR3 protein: CASVTSRGQGGYTF. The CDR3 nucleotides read TGTGCCAGTGTAACGAGCAGGGGGCAGGGGGGCTACACCTTC.

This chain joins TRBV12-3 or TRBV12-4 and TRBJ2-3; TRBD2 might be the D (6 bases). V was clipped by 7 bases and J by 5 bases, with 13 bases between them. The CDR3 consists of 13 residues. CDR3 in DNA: TGTGCCAGCACCTCCGGGGGAAGAGATACGCAGTATTTT. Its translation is CASTSGGRDTQYF.

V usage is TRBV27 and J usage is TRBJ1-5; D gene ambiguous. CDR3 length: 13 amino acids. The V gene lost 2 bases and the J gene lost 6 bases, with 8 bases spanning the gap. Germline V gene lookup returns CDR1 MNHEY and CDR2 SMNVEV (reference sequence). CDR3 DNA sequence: TGTGCCAGCAGTTTAAGGGAGACTCAGCCCCAGCATTTT. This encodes CASSLRETQPQHF.

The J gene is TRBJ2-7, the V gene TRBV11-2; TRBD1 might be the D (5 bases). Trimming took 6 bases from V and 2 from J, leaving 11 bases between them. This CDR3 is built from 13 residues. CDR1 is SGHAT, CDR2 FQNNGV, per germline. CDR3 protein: CASSTDSTYEQYF. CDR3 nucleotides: TGTGCCAGCAGTACCGACAGTACCTACGAGCAGTACTTC.

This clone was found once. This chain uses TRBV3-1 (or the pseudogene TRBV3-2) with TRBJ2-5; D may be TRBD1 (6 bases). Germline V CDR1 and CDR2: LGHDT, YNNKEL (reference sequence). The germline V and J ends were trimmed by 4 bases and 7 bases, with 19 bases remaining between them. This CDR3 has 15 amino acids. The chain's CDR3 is CASSPQGRTKRTQYF. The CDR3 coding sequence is TGTGCCAGCAGCCCCCAGGGGCGGACGAAACGGACCCAGTACTTC.